This T cell receptor (beta chain) was captured in a study of identical twins (dated by TCRdb to about 2016). With regard to the full study: To test whether fetal clonotypes persist, the study used deep sequencing on TCR alpha and beta repertoires from monozygotic twins, unrelated adults of various ages, and cord blood. To rule out contamination, replicate twin experiments were performed at different times with different library preparation protocols. Overall results and qualifications from the work: Recombination models systematically underestimated out-of-frame TCR alpha sharing in monozygotic twins but agreed with sharing between unrelated individuals. Because the same donors could not be followed over many years, conclusions were based on cross-sectional statistical analysis. The excess sharing between twins in beta out-of-frame sequences was weaker because fewer shared sequences reduced the signal-to-noise ratio. Invariant T cells such as MAIT and iNKT could partly confound zero-insertion analyses, though diverse VJ usage argued against this for most clonotypes. Abundant cord blood beta clonotypes carried fewer insertions; young adult naive repertoires showed a weaker similar trend, while memory repertoires showed none. Compared with coincidental sharing between unrelated individuals, out-of-frame TCR alpha sequences shared between twins showed an excess of sequences with low generation probability.

Libraries were built with 5' RACE. These reads were obtained on an Illumina HiSeq 2000. Template switching introduced a universal primer binding site; the final cDNA contained a unique molecular identifier, enabling accurate counting of TCR cDNA molecules. First-strand cDNA for TCR alpha and beta chains was synthesized from specific primers in the conserved constant-segment region. To control for contamination, every cDNA library carried two barcodes: a SMART-Mk sample barcode plus Illumina barcodes. TruSeq adapter sequences along with Illumina sample barcodes were introduced in two successive PCR steps. TCR alpha and beta cDNA libraries were sequenced on the Illumina HiSeq platform with custom primers. In the paper's pipeline: Raw reads were processed with MiGEC to extract unique molecular identifiers, and MiXCR was used to determine CDR3 positions. Recombination models were inferred per individual with the repgenHMM and IGoR tools using an EM algorithm. The tcR package in R was used for shared clonotype analysis, with sharing normalized by the product of cloneset sizes. To study raw recombination without the effects of thymic and clonal selection, out-of-frame nonproductive sequences were analyzed. Clones were called with MiXCR by TCRdb after fastp trimmed the public reads at Q25, and only in-frame beta chains were retained. Duplicate CDR3 protein sequences are folded into a single record with the most common DNA and genes. The V and J calls were determined by TCRdb, not by the authors. The sample profile shows approximately 260,000 distinct CDR3 sequences; roughly 13% of them were found once. The ten biggest clones cover around 8.9% of the sample.

Every donor in the study was a healthy Caucasian. Miltenyi CD45RO+ enrichment and human naive T-cell isolation kits were used to isolate memory (CD45RO+) and naive T cells from PBMC. CDR1 and CDR2 (SQVTM, ANQGSEA) derive from the germline V gene. The germline V and J ends show losses of 7 bases and 5 bases respectively, and no gene match explains 8 bases of the junction. The CDR3 goes from the cysteine to the phenylalanine over 13 residues. Kept here is only the CDR3 DNA, which spans 39 bases and is read in frame from base 1. For this clonotype: Its cognate antigen has yet to be identified. Nothing much larger sits one base from this clone, and base qualities are not available.

The clonotype comes from a woman aged 18-35 years in good health. Input material: memory (CD45RO+) T cells sorted from blood. The label giving this sample's cell subset or site can be read as: CD45RO+ enriched T cells. This sequence uses TRBV29-1 and TRBJ2-5; 9 bases in between match TRBD1. The CDR3 here reads CSASTGGEETQYF. The DNA sequence follows: TGCAGCGCCTCGACAGGGGGAGAGGAGACCCAGTACTTC.